This T cell receptor beta chain was sequenced for a study of blood T cell repertoires in COVID-19. Background on the study: The origin of the acute and convalescent COVID-19 samples was the United States, Italy and Spain.

As processed by the authors: Estimated nucleated cell counts came from reference gene primer amplification. Repertoires were generated with immunoSEQ multiplex PCR, while TCRdb's copy carries only in-frame clones and drops some. V and J calls and clone size come straight from that table; D and trimming were deduced from the DNA. The sample has 250,000 or so clones, about nine tenths seen once; the top ten hold about 1.7%. Those enrolled, adults aged roughly 18 to 89 years, came from some 25 US areas. Participants were placed into cohorts based on the clinical history they reported. The CDR3 runs 14 residues. The germline gives CDR1 SNHLY, CDR2 FYNNEI. V lost 5 bases and J lost 7, with 15 bases in between.

V and J are TRBV2 and TRBJ1-5; D is unresolved. Sequencing was done on a sample of PBMCs or T cells enriched from blood (not recorded which). The receptor was isolated from a man aged 35 to 55 who had recovered from COVID-19. Written as DNA, the CDR3 is TGTGCCAGCAGTCAGGACCTGGGCGGGCAGCCCCAGCATTTT. This translates into CASSQDLGGQPQHF.